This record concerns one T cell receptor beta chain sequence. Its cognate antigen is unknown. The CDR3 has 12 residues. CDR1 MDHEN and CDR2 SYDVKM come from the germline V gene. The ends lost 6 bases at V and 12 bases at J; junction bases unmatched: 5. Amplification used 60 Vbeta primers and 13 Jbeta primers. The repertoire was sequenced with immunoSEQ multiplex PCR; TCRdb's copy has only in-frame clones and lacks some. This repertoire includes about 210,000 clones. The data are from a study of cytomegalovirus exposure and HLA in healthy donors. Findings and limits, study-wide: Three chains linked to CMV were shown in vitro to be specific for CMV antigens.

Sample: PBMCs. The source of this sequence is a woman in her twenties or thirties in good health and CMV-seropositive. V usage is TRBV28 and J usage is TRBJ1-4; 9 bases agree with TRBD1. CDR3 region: CASRMTGGELFF. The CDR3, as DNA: TGTGCCAGCAGGATGACAGGGGGTGAACTGTTTTTT.